The rows below give T cell receptor beta chains drawn from one sample of a study of shared clonotypes between healthy human individuals. The repertoire was sequenced with immunoSEQ multiplex PCR; TCRdb's copy has only in-frame clones and lacks some. The repertoire holds roughly 700,000 clones, with about 74% as singletons. The sample was memory CD4+ T cells sorted from blood. All receptors come from a woman aged 30 to 39 in good health. Both conserved end residues are part of each CDR3. Each record gives: D gene, V gene, J gene, clone size, CDR3 DNA, CDR3 protein. D genes are given only for firm matches. The listing skips clone size in some rows; elsewhere it reads once, few, many or a size class.

D: -
V: TRBV18
J: TRBJ2-7
size: -
DNA: TGTGCCAGCTCACCACGACTTGGGGACGGAGTCTACGAGCAGTACTTC
CDR3: CASSPRLGDGVYEQYF

D: -
V: TRBV11-3
J: TRBJ2-1
size: -
DNA: TGTGCCAGCAGCGCTGTTTCCGCGGCAGGGAGCTCCTACAATGAGCAGTTCTTC
CDR3: CASSAVSAAGSSYNEQFF

D: TRBD2
V: TRBV5-4
J: TRBJ2-7
size: -
DNA: TGTGCCAGCAGCCCCCGAGGTAGCGGGAGCTCCTACGAGCAGTACTTC
CDR3: CASSPRGSGSSYEQYF

D: TRBD1
V: TRBV13
J: TRBJ2-2
size: -
DNA: TGTGCCAGCAGCTTAGGCAGGGGGCCCGTCACCGGGGAGCTGTTTTTT
CDR3: CASSLGRGPVTGELFF

D: -
V: TRBV7-9
J: TRBJ1-1
size: -
DNA: TGTGCCAGCAGCGTAACACCCATGAACACTGAAGCTTTCTTT
CDR3: CASSVTPMNTEAFF

D: -
V: TRBV5-6
J: TRBJ2-5
size: -
DNA: TGTGCCAGCAGCGGACAGACCCAAGAGACCCAGTACTTC
CDR3: CASSGQTQETQYF

D: TRBD1
V: TRBV7-2
J: TRBJ1-1
size: -
DNA: TGTGCCAGCAGCTTAGTTTCGGACAGGGAAGCTTTCTTT
CDR3: CASSLVSDREAFF

D: -
V: TRBV27
J: TRBJ2-7
size: -
DNA: TGTGCCAGCAGCCAATACCGGGACAACTCCTACGAGCAGTACTTC
CDR3: CASSQYRDNSYEQYF

D: -
V: TRBV5-6
J: TRBJ2-7
size: once
DNA: TGTGCCAGCAGCTTACCAGGGGGGGCTTCCTACGAGCAGTACTTC
CDR3: CASSLPGGASYEQYF

D: TRBD2
V: TRBV19
J: TRBJ2-7
size: -
DNA: TGTGCCAGTAGTATATTGGCTAGCGGGAGTTACGAGCAGTACTTC
CDR3: CASSILASGSYEQYF

D: -
V: TRBV30
J: TRBJ1-2
size: -
DNA: TGTGCCTGGAGTGTATTGGGGTCGGCGACTATGGGCTACACCTTC
CDR3: CAWSVLGSATMGYTF

D: -
V: TRBV19
J: TRBJ2-2
size: -
DNA: TGTGCCAGTAGTCCCCGGACAGAAAGCGGGGAGCTGTTTTTT
CDR3: CASSPRTESGELFF

D: -
V: TRBV4-1
J: TRBJ2-1
size: -
DNA: TGCGCCAGCAGCCCGGGACTCCGAGGCAATGAGCAGTTCTTC
CDR3: CASSPGLRGNEQFF

D: -
V: TRBV6-6
J: TRBJ1-5
size: -
DNA: TGTGCCAGCAGTCCCGGTCTAGCCCCTAATCAGCCCCAGCATTTT
CDR3: CASSPGLAPNQPQHF

D: TRBD1
V: TRBV14
J: TRBJ2-7
size: -
DNA: TGTGCCAGCAGCCAAGACAGGGGGACAAAAGTAGAATCCTACGAGCAGTACTTC
CDR3: CASSQDRGTKVESYEQYF

D: TRBD1
V: TRBV6-6
J: TRBJ2-1
size: -
DNA: TGTGCCAGCAGTGGACAGGGGAATGAGCAGTTCTTC
CDR3: CASSGQGNEQFF

D: -
V: TRBV25-1
J: TRBJ2-7
size: -
DNA: TGTGCCAGCAGTGCAACCGGGGACTACGAGCAGTACTTC
CDR3: CASSATGDYEQYF

D: TRBD1
V: TRBV6-5
J: TRBJ1-2
size: -
DNA: TGTGCCAGCAGAAAGCCCGGGACAGGGTCTGACGGCTACACCTTC
CDR3: CASRKPGTGSDGYTF

D: TRBD2
V: TRBV13
J: TRBJ2-1
size: few
DNA: TGTGCCAGCAGCTTAGGCGTAGCGGGAGCAAACTACAATGAGCAGTTCTTC
CDR3: CASSLGVAGANYNEQFF

D: -
V: TRBV27
J: TRBJ2-3
size: -
DNA: TGTGCCAGCCGATTAGGGGATACGCAGTATTTT
CDR3: CASRLGDTQYF

D: -
V: TRBV28
J: TRBJ2-3
size: once
DNA: TGTGCCACCAAAAGCAGACGGGACGCCACAGATACGCAGTATTTT
CDR3: CATKSRRDATDTQYF

D: -
V: TRBV6-5
J: TRBJ1-4
size: -
DNA: TGTGCCAGCAGCTTAAAGGCGGATGAAAAACTGTTTTTT
CDR3: CASSLKADEKLFF

D: TRBD1
V: TRBV30
J: TRBJ2-6
size: once
DNA: TGTGCCTGGAGTCCAGGGGGTTTCTCTGGGGCCAACGTCCTGACTTTC
CDR3: CAWSPGGFSGANVLTF

D: -
V: TRBV5-1
J: TRBJ2-3
size: -
DNA: TGCGCCAGCAGCAGCAACACAGACGCAAAGGGTACGCAGTATTTT
CDR3: CASSSNTDAKGTQYF

D: TRBD2
V: TRBV19
J: TRBJ2-2
size: -
DNA: TGTGCCAGTGGGTGGGCGGGGACTAGCGGGATCACCACCGGGGAGCTGTTTTTT
CDR3: CASGWAGTSGITTGELFF